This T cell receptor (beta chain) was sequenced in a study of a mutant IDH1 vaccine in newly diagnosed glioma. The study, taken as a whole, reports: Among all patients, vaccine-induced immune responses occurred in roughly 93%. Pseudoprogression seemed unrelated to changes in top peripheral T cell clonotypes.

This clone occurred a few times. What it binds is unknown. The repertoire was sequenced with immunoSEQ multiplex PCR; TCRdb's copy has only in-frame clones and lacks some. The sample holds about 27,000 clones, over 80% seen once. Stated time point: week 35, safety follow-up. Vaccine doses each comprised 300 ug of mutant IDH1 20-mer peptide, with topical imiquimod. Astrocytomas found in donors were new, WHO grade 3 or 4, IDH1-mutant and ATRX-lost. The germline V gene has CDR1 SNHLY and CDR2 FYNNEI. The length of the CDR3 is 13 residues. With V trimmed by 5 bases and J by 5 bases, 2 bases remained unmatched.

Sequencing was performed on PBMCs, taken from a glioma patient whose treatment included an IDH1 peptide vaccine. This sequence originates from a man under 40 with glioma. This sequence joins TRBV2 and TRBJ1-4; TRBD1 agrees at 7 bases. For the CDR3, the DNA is TGTGCCAGCAGTTGGGGACAGAATGAAAAACTGTTTTTT. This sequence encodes CASSWGQNEKLFF. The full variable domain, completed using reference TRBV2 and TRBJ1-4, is EPEVTQTPSHQVTQMGQEVILRCVPISNHLYFYWYRQILGQKVEFLVSFYNNEISEKSEIFDDQFSVERPDGSNFTLKIRSTKLEDSAMYFCASSWGQNEKLFFGSGTQLSVL.